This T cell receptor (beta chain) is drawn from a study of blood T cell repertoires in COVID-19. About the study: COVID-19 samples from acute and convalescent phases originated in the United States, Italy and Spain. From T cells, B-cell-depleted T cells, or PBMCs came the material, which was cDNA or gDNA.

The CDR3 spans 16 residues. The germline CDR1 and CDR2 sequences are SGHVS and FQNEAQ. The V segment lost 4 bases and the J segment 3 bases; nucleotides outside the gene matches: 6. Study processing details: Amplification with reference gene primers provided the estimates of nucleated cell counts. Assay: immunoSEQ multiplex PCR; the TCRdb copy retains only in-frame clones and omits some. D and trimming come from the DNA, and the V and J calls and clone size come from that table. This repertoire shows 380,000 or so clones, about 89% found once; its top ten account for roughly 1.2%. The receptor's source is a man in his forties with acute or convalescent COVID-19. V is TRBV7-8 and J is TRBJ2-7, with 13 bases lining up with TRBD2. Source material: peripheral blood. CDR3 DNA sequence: TGTGCCAGCAGCTCCGGACTAGCGGGAGATAGCTACGAGCAGTACTTC. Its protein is CASSSGLAGDSYEQYF.